Below are 30 T cell receptor beta chains sequenced from a single sample in a study of blood T cell repertoires in COVID-19. The table came from immunoSEQ multiplex PCR; TCRdb's copy has only in-frame clones and leaves some out. The sample includes about 400,000 clones, around 90% seen only once; the top ten take around 2.1%. The sequencing input was PBMCs or T cells enriched from blood (not recorded which). All receptors come from a woman between 40 and 50 years old with acute COVID-19.

This chain uses TRBV30 with TRBJ2-1; 13 bases align to TRBD2. The CDR3 covers 15 residues. With V trimmed by 3 bases and J by 8 bases, 7 bases remained unmatched. Germline-derived CDR1 and CDR2 are GTSNPN and SVGIG (reference sequence). CDR3 DNA: TGTGCCTGGAGAACTAGCGGGGGGGCCCCCTATGAGCAGTTCTTC. Amino acids: CAWRTSGGAPYEQFF.

This chain links TRBV29-1 with TRBJ1-1; 7 bases match TRBD1. CDR1 SQVTM and CDR2 ANQGSEA come from the germline V gene. The CDR3 length is 14 residues. The trim removed 3 bases at V and 4 bases at J, leaving 8 bases unmatched. DNA for the CDR3: TGCAGCGTTGAGGAAAGGGGGCCATCCACTGAAGCTTTCTTT. Translated: CSVEERGPSTEAFF.

This clone was recorded once. The V call is TRBV30, the J call TRBJ1-5; perhaps TRBD1 as D (6 bases). V was shortened by 4 bases and J by 3 bases, with 10 bases between the two germline ends. Germline V CDR1 and CDR2: GTSNPN, SVGIG (reference sequence). There are 13 residues in the CDR3. The CDR3 DNA is TGTGCCTGGACAGGGGATCCCAATCAGCCCCAGCATTTT. As protein: CAWTGDPNQPQHF.

The V call is TRBV7-9, the J call TRBJ2-7; D gene uncertain. Germline V lookup: CDR1 SEHNR, CDR2 FQNEAQ (reference sequence). V dropped 7 bases and J dropped 3 bases, with 16 bases sitting between them. CDR3 size: 14 residues. CDR3 loop: CASTHPTNSYEQYF. As DNA, the CDR3 is TGTGCCAGCACTCACCCTACTAATAGCTACGAGCAGTACTTC.

The chain carries TRBV5-6 and TRBJ1-6; unclear D gene. V was cut by 0 bases and J by 8 bases, with 9 bases left in between. CDR1 is SGHDT and CDR2 is YYEEEE in the germline V gene. The CDR3 runs to 14 residues. As DNA, the CDR3 is TGTGCCAGCAGCTTGGGCCTGGGCCATTCACCCCTCCACTTT. This codes for CASSLGLGHSPLHF.

The chain links TRBV2 to TRBJ1-5; TRBD1 aligns across 9 bases. J gave up 2 bases and V 8 bases, and 10 bases lay outside the gene matches. The CDR3 is 16 amino acids. In germline, CDR1 is SNHLY, CDR2 FYNNEI. This chain's CDR3 is CASSPRRDRGNQPQHF. The CDR3 nucleotides are TGTGCCAGCTCACCCAGACGGGACAGGGGCAATCAGCCCCAGCATTTT.

The J gene is TRBJ1-4, the V gene TRBV5-1; unclear D gene. V lost 1 base, J lost 2 bases, and 9 bases lay in between. CDR1 is SGHRS, CDR2 YFSETQ, per germline. The CDR3 spans 15 residues. CDR3 region: CASSLFSGTNEKLFF. CDR3 bases: TGCGCCAGCAGCTTGTTTTCCGGGACTAATGAAAAACTGTTTTTT.

The rearrangement joins TRBV15 to TRBJ1-2, with TRBD1 as a possible D gene (5 bases). The CDR3 is 14 amino acids. V lost 2 bases and J 6 bases, leaving 13 bases between the germline ends. Germline V CDR1 and CDR2: LNHNV, YYDKDF (reference sequence). In nucleotides, the CDR3 is TGTGCCACCAGCAGATCCCCTACAGGAGATGGCTACACCTTC. This encodes CATSRSPTGDGYTF.

The chain joins TRBV20-1 to TRBJ1-1, with unresolved D. V lost 3 bases, J lost 8 bases, and 10 bases lay in between. This CDR3 is built from 11 residues. The germline V gene encodes CDR1 DFQATT and CDR2 SNEGSKA (reference sequence). CDR3 in DNA: TGCAGTGCTAGGAACAGACCAGAAGCTTTCTTT. Its protein is CSARNRPEAFF.

The chain links TRBV19 to TRBJ1-1, with 7 bases lining up with TRBD1. CDR1 and CDR2 from the germline V gene are LNHDA and SQIVND (reference sequence). Losses at the gene ends were 5 bases for V and 4 bases for J; bases not matched to a gene: 7. The CDR3 has 14 amino acids. The CDR3 DNA is TGTGCCAGTAGTCCAAGACAGGGAGGCACTGAAGCTTTCTTT. Translated, it gives CASSPRQGGTEAFF.

This clone was detected a few times. CDR3 sequence (DNA): TGCGCCAGCAGTGAGCTAGCGTGGTCGTCCGAGCAGTACTTC. It codes for CASSELAWSSEQYF. This chain connects TRBV10-1 to TRBJ2-7; D might be TRBD2 (6 bases). Trimming cost V 2 bases and J 6 bases, with 14 bases left between them. The CDR3 runs 14 residues. CDR1 is WNHNN and CDR2 is SYGVQD in the germline V gene (reference sequence).

V usage is TRBV23-1 and J usage is TRBJ2-7, with 8 bases that match TRBD1. TRBV23-1 carries the ORF label, with uncertain function. This CDR3 is 14 amino acids long. Trimming cost V 11 bases and J 5 bases; bases outside gene matches: 14. The CDR3 DNA follows: TGCGCCGGCTTGCGGGACAGGTCGTCCCACGAGCAGTACTTC. Its protein is CAGLRDRSSHEQYF.

V usage is TRBV4-2 and J usage is TRBJ1-4; maybe TRBD1 (6 bases). The CDR3 has 16 amino acids. V dropped 4 bases and J dropped 0 bases, with 12 bases sitting between them. Germline-derived CDR1 and CDR2 are LGHNA and YNFKEQ. CDR3 bases: TGTGCCAGCAGCCTCGAGGGGGGGGCAACTAATGAAAAACTGTTTTTT. Protein: CASSLEGGATNEKLFF.

This chain connects TRBV2 to TRBJ2-7; 10 bases agree with TRBD1. V gave up 2 bases and J gave up 3 bases; unmatched junction bases: 7. This CDR3 comprises 16 residues. Germline-derived CDR1 and CDR2 are SNHLY and FYNNEI. The CDR3 DNA reads TGTGCCAGCAGTGAACCTCCGAGGACAGGGGGCTACGAGCAGTACTTC. It specifies CASSEPPRTGGYEQYF. Full variable domain (outside the CDR3, taken from reference TRBV2 and TRBJ2-7): EPEVTQTPSHQVTQMGQEVILRCVPISNHLYFYWYRQILGQKVEFLVSFYNNEISEKSEIFDDQFSVERPDGSNFTLKIRSTKLEDSAMYFCASSEPPRTGGYEQYFGPGTRLTVT.

V and J are TRBV5-4 and TRBJ2-5, with 7 bases lining up with TRBD1. The CDR3 length is 15 residues. Germline lookup yields CDR1 SGHNT and CDR2 YYREEE (reference sequence). The junction had 9 bases not matched to a gene; V was cut back by 5 bases and J by 2 bases. DNA for the CDR3: TGTGCCAGCAGACAAGACAGGGCGACTCAAGAGACCCAGTACTTC. Translation: CASRQDRATQETQYF.

This clone was observed once. The CDR3 DNA is TGCGCCAGCAGCCAACTAAGGAGGGAAAAACTGTTTTTT. This translates into CASSQLRREKLFF. The chain joins TRBV4-1 to TRBJ1-4, with no clear D. CDR1 is MGHRA, CDR2 YSYEKL, per germline. The CDR3 spans 13 residues. Trimming removed 2 bases from V and 8 bases from J, with 9 bases in between.

This chain connects TRBV3-1 (or the pseudogene TRBV3-2) to TRBJ1-2, with D perhaps matching TRBD1 (5 bases). Germline lookup yields CDR1 LGHDT and CDR2 YNNKEL (reference sequence). The CDR3 extends over 15 amino acids. Trimming cost V 0 bases and J 5 bases, with 13 bases left between them. As DNA, the CDR3 is TGTGCCAGCAGCCAAGATCTGGGGCCCGCTTATGGCTACACCTTC. Its protein product is CASSQDLGPAYGYTF.

The chain uses TRBV7-8 and TRBJ2-3, with D maybe TRBD2 (7 bases). Germline V gene sequence: CDR1 SGHVS, CDR2 FQNEAQ. The V and J ends lost 1 base and 5 bases respectively, with 16 bases between them. The CDR3 covers 16 residues. The CDR3 reads CASSLEGGARLDTQYF. The DNA of the CDR3 is TGTGCCAGCAGCTTAGAGGGGGGGGCGCGATTAGATACGCAGTATTTT.

This clone came up a few times. The chain is built from TRBV4-2 and TRBJ2-5, with 7 bases identical to TRBD2. This CDR3 has 16 amino acids. V shed 4 bases and J 2 bases; nucleotides not matched to a gene: 10. Germline CDR1 and CDR2: LGHNA and YNFKEQ. The CDR3 reads CASSPSGGGLQETQYF. Written as DNA, the CDR3 is TGTGCCAGCAGCCCCTCTGGGGGGGGATTGCAAGAGACCCAGTACTTC.

This clone was counted a few times. The chain links TRBV10-3 to TRBJ2-7; 8 bases agree with TRBD1. V shed 6 bases and J 3 bases; nucleotides not matched to a gene: 1. Germline CDR1 and CDR2: ENHRY and SYGVKD. This CDR3 contains 12 residues. The CDR3 sequence is CAISGTGYEQYF. The CDR3 DNA reads as TGTGCCATCAGCGGGACAGGCTACGAGCAGTACTTC.

The CDR3 coding sequence is TGTGCCAGCAGCTCACAGGAATATAGCAATCAGCCCCAGCATTTT. Protein product: CASSSQEYSNQPQHF. The genes are TRBV5-8 and TRBJ1-5, with D perhaps TRBD1 (5 bases). This CDR3 is 15 amino acids long. Trimming stripped 3 bases from V and 0 bases from J, with 10 bases between. Germline V gene sequence: CDR1 SGHTS, CDR2 YDEGEE.

The rearrangement links TRBV27 to TRBJ2-1, with 7 bases fitting TRBD2. Trimming removed 1 base from V and 2 bases from J; junction bases left unmatched: 2. CDR1 MNHEY and CDR2 SMNVEV come from the germline V gene (reference sequence). The CDR3 is 15 amino acids. This CDR3 is CASSLWGGAYNEQFF. Written as DNA, the CDR3 is TGTGCCAGCAGTTTATGGGGGGGGGCCTACAATGAGCAGTTCTTC.

The DNA of the CDR3 is TGTGCCAGCAGTTTGACAGGGGTCGAGCAGTACTTC. Translated, it gives CASSLTGVEQYF. The chain carries TRBV27 and TRBJ2-7; 8 bases are shared with TRBD1. Germline-derived CDR1 and CDR2 are MNHEY and SMNVEV (reference sequence). This CDR3 has 12 residues. The V gene end was trimmed by 3 bases and the J gene end by 6 bases; junction bases not matched to a gene: 1.

The CDR3 region is CASSPQNSNNYGYTF. CDR3 coding DNA: TGTGCCAGCTCACCACAGAACAGCAATAACTATGGCTACACCTTC. V usage is TRBV18 and J usage is TRBJ1-2; no clear D gene. The V end lost 1 base, the J end lost 1 base, and 10 bases lay between the germline ends. The germline CDR1 and CDR2 sequences are KGHSH and LQKENI. The CDR3 has 15 residues.

The chain recombines TRBV6-5 with TRBJ1-2, with D perhaps matching TRBD1 (6 bases). Germline CDR1 reads MNHEY; CDR2 reads SVGAGI. The CDR3 runs to 16 residues. V lost 0 bases to trimming and J lost 5 bases, with 16 bases between them. The CDR3 region is CASSYSSGGAGYGYTF. The CDR3 region has the DNA TGTGCCAGCAGTTACTCGAGCGGGGGGGCTGGGTATGGCTACACCTTC.

The rearrangement links TRBV30 to TRBJ1-2; D gene unclear. The CDR3 sequence is 15 residues long. Trimming stripped 5 bases from V and 0 bases from J, with 16 bases between. Germline V gene sequence: CDR1 GTSNPN, CDR2 SVGIG (reference sequence). The CDR3 loop reads CAWRRGDRPNYGYTF. The CDR3 nucleotides are TGTGCCTGGCGGAGAGGAGACCGCCCTAACTATGGCTACACCTTC.

CDR3 amino acids: CAWSSGQYGYTF. For the CDR3, the DNA is TGTGCCTGGAGTTCTGGGCAGTATGGCTACACCTTC. The gene calls are TRBV30 and TRBJ1-2; no clear D. CDR1 is GTSNPN and CDR2 is SVGIG in the germline V gene (reference sequence). The CDR3 sequence is 12 residues long. Trimming left V 2 bases short and J 5 bases short, with 9 bases between.

This clone came up once. This chain uses TRBV23-1 with TRBJ2-7; D perhaps matches TRBD1 (6 bases). TRBV23-1 is recorded as an ORF, its role being uncertain. The CDR3 is 17 residues long. Deletions cut 4 bases from V and 1 base from J, with 20 bases between. The chain's CDR3 is CASSPMVYGQTSYEQYF. In DNA form, the CDR3 reads TGCGCCAGCAGTCCGATGGTGTACGGACAGACGTCCTACGAGCAGTACTTC.

V usage is TRBV9 and J usage is TRBJ1-3, with D unresolved. The CDR3 length is 17 residues. From germline, CDR1 is SGDLS and CDR2 YYNGEE. The V and J ends lost 0 bases and 0 bases respectively, with 13 bases between them. The CDR3 nucleotides are TGTGCCAGCAGCGTAGCCAGCGGCGTTAGCTCTGGAAACACCATATATTTT. The encoded protein is CASSVASGVSSGNTIYF.

The chain links TRBV7-9 to TRBJ1-1, with TRBD1 matching over 9 bases. After removal of 5 bases from V and 5 bases from J, the junction contained 6 bases not matched to a gene. Germline V CDR1 and CDR2: SEHNR, FQNEAQ (reference sequence). The CDR3 consists of 14 residues. CDR3 in DNA: TGTGCCAGCAGCGGATGGGACAGGGCAACTGAAGCTTTCTTT. It encodes CASSGWDRATEAFF.